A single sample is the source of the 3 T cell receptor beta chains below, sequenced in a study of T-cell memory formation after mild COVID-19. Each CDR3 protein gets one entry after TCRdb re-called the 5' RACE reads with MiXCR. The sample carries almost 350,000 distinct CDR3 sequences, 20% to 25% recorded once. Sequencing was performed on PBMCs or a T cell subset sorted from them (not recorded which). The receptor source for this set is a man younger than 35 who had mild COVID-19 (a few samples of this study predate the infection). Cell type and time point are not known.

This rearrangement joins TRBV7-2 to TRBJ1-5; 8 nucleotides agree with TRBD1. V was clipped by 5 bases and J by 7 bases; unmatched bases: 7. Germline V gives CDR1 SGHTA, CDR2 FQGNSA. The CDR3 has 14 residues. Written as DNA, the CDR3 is TGTGCCAGCAGCGTAACAGGGGGGTCACAGCCCCAGCATTTT. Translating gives CASSVTGGSQPQHF.

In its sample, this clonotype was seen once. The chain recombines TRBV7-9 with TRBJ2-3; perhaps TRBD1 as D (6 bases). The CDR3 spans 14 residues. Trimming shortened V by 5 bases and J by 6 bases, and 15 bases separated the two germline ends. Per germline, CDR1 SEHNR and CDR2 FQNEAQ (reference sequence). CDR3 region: CASSIRDTGDTQYF. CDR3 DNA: TGTGCCAGCAGCATACGGGACACGGGTGATACGCAGTATTTT.

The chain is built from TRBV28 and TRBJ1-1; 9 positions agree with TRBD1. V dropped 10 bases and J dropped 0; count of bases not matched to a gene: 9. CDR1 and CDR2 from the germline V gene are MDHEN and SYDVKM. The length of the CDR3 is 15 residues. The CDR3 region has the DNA TGTGCCACCCGATACCGACAGGGGGTGAACACTGAAGCTTTCTTT. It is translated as CATRYRQGVNTEAFF.